This T cell receptor (beta chain) was sequenced for a study of cytomegalovirus exposure and HLA in healthy donors. Turning to the study itself: There were 350 to 450 genotyped donors. Of these, 75% to 85% fell in the genetic ancestry cluster associated with self-reported Caucasian donors.

Germline CDR1 SGHRS, CDR2 YFSETQ. After removal of 2 bases from V and 4 bases from J, the junction contained 4 bases not matched to a gene. The CDR3 has 15 residues. The PCR contained 60 Vbeta and 13 Jbeta primers. Using immunoSEQ multiplex PCR, the repertoire was profiled, and TCRdb retains in-frame clones only, with some absent. This sample has about 100,000 clones, with approximately 72% found just once. For this clone: Its cognate antigen is unknown.

Study results and limitations: Later analysis placed DRB1 highest and HLA-C lowest in TCR association rates, which differed by HLA locus.

The source of this sequence is a woman aged 70-85 years in good health and CMV-seropositive. Sequenced: PBMCs. The chain uses TRBV5-1 and TRBJ2-7, with TRBD2 matching 12 bases. The CDR3 spells CASSFGLAGGYEQYF. The CDR3 DNA reads as TGCGCCAGCAGCTTTGGGCTAGCGGGAGGGTACGAGCAGTACTTC. Full variable domain (missing parts from reference TRBV5-1 and TRBJ2-7): KAGVTQTPRYLIKTRGQQVTLSCSPISGHRSVSWYQQTPGQGLQFLFEYFSETQRNKGNFPGRFSGRQFSNSRSEMNVSTLELGDSALYLCASSFGLAGGYEQYFGPGTRLTVT.